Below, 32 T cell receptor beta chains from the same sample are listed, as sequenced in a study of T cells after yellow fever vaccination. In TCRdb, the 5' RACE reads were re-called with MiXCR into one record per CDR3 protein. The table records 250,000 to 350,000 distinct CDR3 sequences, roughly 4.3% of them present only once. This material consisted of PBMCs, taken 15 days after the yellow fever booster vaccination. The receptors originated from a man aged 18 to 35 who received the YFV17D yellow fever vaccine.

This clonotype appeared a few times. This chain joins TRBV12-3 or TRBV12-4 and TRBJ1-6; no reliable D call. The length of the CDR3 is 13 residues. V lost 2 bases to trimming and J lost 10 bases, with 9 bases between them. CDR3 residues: CASSLSGVSPLHF. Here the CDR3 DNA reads TGTGCCAGCAGTTTAAGCGGGGTCTCACCCCTCCACTTT.

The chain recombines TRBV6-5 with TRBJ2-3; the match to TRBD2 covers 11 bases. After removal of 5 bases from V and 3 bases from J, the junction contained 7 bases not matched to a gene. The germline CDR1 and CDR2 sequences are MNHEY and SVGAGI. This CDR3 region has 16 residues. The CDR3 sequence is CASSTLAGGGTDTQYF. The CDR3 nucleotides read TGTGCCAGCAGTACTCTAGCGGGGGGAGGAACAGATACGCAGTATTTT.

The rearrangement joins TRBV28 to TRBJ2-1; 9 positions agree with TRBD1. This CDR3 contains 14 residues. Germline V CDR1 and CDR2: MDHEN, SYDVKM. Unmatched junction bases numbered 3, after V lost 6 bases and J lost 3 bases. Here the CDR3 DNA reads TGTGCCAGCAGACTGGGACAGGGCTACAATGAGCAGTTCTTC. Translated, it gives CASRLGQGYNEQFF. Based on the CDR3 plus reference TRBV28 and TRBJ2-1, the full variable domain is DVKVTQSSRYLVKRTGEKVFLECVQDMDHENMFWYRQDPGLGLRLIYFSYDVKMKEKGDIPEGYSVSREKKERFSLILESASTNQTSMYLCASRLGQGYNEQFFGPGTRLTVL.

CDR3 region: CASSPRGPPSTDTQYF. CDR3 coding DNA: TGCGCCAGCAGCCCCCGTGGTCCCCCTAGCACAGATACGCAGTATTTT. The chain has TRBV4-3 and TRBJ2-3; D ambiguous. Trimming shortened V by 4 bases and J by 0 bases, and 14 bases separated the two germline ends. Germline CDR1 LGHNA, CDR2 YSLEER. The CDR3 has 16 amino acids.

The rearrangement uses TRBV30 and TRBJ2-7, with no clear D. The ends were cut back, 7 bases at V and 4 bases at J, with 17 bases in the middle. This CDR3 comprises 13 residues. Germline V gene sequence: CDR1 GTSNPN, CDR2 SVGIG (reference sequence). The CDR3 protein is CAYGPVGIYEQYF. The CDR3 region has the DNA TGTGCCTATGGGCCGGTCGGTATATACGAGCAGTACTTC.

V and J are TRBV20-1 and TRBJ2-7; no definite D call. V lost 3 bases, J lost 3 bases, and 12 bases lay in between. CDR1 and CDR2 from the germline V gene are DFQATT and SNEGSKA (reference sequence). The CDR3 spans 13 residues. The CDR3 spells CSASTPADYEQYV. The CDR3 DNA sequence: TGCAGTGCTAGTACTCCAGCCGACTACGAGCAGTACGTC.

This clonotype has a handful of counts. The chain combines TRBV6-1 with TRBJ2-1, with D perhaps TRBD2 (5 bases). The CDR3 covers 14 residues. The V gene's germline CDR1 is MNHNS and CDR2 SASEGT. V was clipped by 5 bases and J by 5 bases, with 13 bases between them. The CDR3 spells CASSLRTGNNEQFF. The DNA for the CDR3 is TGTGCCAGCAGTCTCCGGACTGGCAACAATGAGCAGTTCTTC.

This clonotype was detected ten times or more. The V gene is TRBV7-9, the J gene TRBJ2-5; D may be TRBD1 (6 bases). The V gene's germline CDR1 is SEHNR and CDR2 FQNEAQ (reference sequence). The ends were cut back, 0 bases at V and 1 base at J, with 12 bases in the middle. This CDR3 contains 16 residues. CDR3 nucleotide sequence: TGTGCCAGCAGCTTAGCGGGGGCCATCCTCCAAGAGACCCAGTACTTC. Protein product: CASSLAGAILQETQYF. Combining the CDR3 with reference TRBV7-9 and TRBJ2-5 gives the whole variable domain DTGVSQNPRHKITKRGQNVTFRCDPISEHNRLYWYRQTLGQGPEFLTYFQNEAQLEKSRLLSDRFSAERPKGSFSTLEIQRTEQGDSAMYLCASSLAGAILQETQYFGPGTRLLVL.

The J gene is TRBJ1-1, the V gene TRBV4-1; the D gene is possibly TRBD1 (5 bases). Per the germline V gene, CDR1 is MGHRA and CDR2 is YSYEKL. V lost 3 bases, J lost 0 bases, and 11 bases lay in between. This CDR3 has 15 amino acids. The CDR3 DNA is TGCGCCAGCAGCCATCAGCGGGGGATGAACACTGAAGCTTTCTTT. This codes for CASSHQRGMNTEAFF.

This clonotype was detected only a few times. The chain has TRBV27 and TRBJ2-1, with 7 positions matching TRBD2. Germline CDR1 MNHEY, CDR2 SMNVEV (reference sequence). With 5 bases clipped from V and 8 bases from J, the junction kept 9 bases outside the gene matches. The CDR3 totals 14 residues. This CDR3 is CASSRINREDEQFF. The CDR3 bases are TGTGCCAGCAGTCGCATCAACCGGGAGGATGAGCAGTTCTTC.

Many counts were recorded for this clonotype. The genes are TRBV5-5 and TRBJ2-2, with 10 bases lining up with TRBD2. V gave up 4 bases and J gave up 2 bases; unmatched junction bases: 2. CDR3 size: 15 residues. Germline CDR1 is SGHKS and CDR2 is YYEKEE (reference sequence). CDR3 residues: CASSQREGNTGELFF. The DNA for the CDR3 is TGTGCCAGCAGCCAGCGGGAGGGAAACACCGGGGAGCTGTTTTTT.

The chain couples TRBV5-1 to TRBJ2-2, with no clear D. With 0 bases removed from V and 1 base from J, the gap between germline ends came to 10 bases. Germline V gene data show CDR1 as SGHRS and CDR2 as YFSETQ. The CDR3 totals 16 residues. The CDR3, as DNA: TGCGCCAGCAGCTTGGACAGCTGGGTGAACACCGGGGAGCTGTTTTTT. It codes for CASSLDSWVNTGELFF.

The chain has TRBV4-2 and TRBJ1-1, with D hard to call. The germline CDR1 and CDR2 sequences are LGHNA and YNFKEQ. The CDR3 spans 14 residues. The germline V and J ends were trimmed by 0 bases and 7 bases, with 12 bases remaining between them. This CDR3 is CASSQDHGGYEAFF. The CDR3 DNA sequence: TGTGCCAGCAGCCAAGATCACGGCGGCTATGAAGCTTTCTTT.

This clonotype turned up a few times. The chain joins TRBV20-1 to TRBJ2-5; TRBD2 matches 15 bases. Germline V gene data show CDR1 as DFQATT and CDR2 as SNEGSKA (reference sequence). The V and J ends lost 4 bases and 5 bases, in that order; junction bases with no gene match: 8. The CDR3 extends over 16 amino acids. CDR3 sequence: CSATGLAGGRWETQYF. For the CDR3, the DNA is TGCAGTGCTACAGGACTAGCGGGGGGGCGATGGGAGACCCAGTACTTC.

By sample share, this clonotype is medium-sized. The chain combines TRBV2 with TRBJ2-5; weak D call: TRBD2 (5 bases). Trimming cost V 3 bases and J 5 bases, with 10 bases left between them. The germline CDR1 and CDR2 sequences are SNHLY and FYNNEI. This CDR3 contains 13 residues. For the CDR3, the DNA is TGTGCCAGCAGTGAGAGTCCGGGGGAGACCCAGTACTTC. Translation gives CASSESPGETQYF.

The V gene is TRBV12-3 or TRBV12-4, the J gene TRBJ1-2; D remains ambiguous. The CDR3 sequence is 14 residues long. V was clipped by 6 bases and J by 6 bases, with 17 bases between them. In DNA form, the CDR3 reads TGTGCCAGCAGCAGAAACGCGGGTGGGGATGGCTACACCTTC. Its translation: CASSRNAGGDGYTF.

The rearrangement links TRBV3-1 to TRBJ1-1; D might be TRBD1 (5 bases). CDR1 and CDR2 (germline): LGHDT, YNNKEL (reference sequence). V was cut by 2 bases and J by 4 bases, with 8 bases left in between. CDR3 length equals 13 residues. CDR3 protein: CASSQRGTTEAFF. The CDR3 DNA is TGTGCCAGCAGCCAACGGGGGACCACTGAAGCTTTCTTT.

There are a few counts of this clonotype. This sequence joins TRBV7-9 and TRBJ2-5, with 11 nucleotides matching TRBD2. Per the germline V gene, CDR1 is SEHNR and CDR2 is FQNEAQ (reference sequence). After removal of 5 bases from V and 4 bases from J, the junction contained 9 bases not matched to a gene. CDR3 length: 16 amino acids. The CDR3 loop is CASSPPLAGVTETQYF. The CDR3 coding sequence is TGTGCCAGCAGCCCTCCACTAGCGGGGGTAACAGAGACCCAGTACTTC.

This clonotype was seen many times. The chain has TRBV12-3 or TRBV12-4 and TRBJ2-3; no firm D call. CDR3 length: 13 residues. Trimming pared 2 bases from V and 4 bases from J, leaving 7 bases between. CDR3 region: CASSLSESDTQYF. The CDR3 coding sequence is TGTGCCAGCAGTTTATCAGAGTCAGATACGCAGTATTTT.

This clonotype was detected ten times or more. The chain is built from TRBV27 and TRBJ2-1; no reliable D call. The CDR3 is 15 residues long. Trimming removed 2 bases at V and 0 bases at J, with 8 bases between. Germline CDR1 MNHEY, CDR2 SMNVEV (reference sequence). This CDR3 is CASSLGRSSYNEQFF. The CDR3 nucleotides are TGTGCCAGCAGTTTAGGACGGAGCTCCTACAATGAGCAGTTCTTC.

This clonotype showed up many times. CDR3 amino acids: CASSLVTGTREQYV. As DNA, the CDR3 is TGTGCCAGCAGCTTAGTCACAGGTACTCGGGAGCAGTACGTC. The chain combines TRBV7-8 with TRBJ2-7, with a tentative D call TRBD1 (5 bases). The CDR3 runs to 14 residues. With 1 base removed from V and 7 bases from J, the gap between germline ends came to 14 bases. The germline gives CDR1 SGHVS, CDR2 FQNEAQ.

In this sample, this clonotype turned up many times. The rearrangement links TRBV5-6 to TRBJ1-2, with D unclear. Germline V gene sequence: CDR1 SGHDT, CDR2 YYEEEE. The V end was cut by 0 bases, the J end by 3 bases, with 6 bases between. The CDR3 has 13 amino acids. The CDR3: CASSLVGYYGYTF. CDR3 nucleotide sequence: TGTGCCAGCAGCTTGGTGGGGTACTATGGCTACACCTTC.

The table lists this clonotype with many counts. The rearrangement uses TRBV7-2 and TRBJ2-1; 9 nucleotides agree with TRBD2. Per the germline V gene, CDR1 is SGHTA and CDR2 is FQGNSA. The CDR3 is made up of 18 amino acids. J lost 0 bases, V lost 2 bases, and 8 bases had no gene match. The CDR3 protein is CASSLRERGVTSYNEQFF. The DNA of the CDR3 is TGTGCCAGCAGCTTACGGGAGCGGGGGGTCACCTCCTACAATGAGCAGTTCTTC.

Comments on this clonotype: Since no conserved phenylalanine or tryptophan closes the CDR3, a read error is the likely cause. The CDR3, as DNA: TGTGCCAGCAGTTTCGGGGGTTCACCCCTCCACCTT. This gives the protein CASSFGGSPLHL. The chain links TRBV27 to TRBJ1-6, with D perhaps matching TRBD1 (5 bases). Germline-derived CDR1 and CDR2 are MNHEY and SMNVEV (reference sequence). Trimming took off 3 bases at V and 9 bases at J, with 6 bases between the two ends. The CDR3 totals 12 residues.

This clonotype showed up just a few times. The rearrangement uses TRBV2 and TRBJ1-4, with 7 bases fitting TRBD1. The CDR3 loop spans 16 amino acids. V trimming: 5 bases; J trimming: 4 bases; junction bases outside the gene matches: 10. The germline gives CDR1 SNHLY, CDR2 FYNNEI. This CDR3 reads CASSRRRDRDNEKLFF. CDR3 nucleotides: TGTGCCAGCAGTCGTCGCCGGGACAGAGATAATGAAAAACTGTTTTTT.

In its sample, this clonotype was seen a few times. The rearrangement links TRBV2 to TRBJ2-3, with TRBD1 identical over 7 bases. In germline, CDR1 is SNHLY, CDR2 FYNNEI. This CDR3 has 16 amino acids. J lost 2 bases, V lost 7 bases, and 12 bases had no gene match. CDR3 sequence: CASTQSRDSPTDTQYF. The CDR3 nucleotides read TGTGCCAGCACCCAGAGCCGGGACAGTCCCACAGATACGCAGTATTTT.

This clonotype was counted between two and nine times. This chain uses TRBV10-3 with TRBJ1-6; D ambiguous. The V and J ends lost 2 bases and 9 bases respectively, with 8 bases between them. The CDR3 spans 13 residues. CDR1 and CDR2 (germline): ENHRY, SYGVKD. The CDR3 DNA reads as TGTGCCATCAGTGAGGGAAAGGGTTCACCCCTCCACTTT. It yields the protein CAISEGKGSPLHF.

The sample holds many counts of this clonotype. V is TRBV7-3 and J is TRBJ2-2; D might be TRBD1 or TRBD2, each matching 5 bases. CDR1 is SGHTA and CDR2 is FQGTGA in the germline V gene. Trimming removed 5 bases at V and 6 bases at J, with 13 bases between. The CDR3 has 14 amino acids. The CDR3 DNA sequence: TGTGCCAGCAGCATCACTGGGGGAGCCGGGGAGCTGTTTTTT. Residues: CASSITGGAGELFF. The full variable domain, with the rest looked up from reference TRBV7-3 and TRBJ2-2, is GAGVSQTPSNKVTEKGKYVELRCDPISGHTALYWYRQSLGQGPEFLIYFQGTGAADDSGLPNDRFFAVRPEGSVSTLKIQRTERGDSAVYLCASSITGGAGELFFGEGSRLTVL.

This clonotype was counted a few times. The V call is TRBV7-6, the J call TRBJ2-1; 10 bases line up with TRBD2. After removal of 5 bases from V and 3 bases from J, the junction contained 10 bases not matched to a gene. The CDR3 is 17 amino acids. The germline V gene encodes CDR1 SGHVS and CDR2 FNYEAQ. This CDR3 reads CASSREGLAGGYNEQFF. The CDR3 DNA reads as TGTGCCAGCAGCCGGGAGGGCTTAGCGGGGGGCTACAATGAGCAGTTCTTC.

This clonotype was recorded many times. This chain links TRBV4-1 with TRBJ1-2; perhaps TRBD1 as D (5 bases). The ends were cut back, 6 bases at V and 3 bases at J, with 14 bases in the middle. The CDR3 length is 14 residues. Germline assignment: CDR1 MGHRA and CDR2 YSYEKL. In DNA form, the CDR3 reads TGCGCCAGCAGTCCGGTCGGAGGGGACTATGGCTACACCTTC. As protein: CASSPVGGDYGYTF.

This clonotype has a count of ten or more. CDR3 in DNA: TGCAGTGCTCCGAAGGGGGGAAGCTACGAGCAGTACTTC. Translating gives CSAPKGGSYEQYF. This chain links TRBV20-1 with TRBJ2-7, with D possibly called TRBD1 or TRBD2 (6 bases each). The CDR3 is 13 amino acids. Trimming took off 5 bases at V and 3 bases at J, with 14 bases between the two ends. The V gene's germline CDR1 is DFQATT and CDR2 SNEGSKA (reference sequence).

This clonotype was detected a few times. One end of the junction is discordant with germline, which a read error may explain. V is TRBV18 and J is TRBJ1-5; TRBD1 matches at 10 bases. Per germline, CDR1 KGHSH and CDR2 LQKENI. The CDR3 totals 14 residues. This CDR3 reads CASSPGQGPYAWNF. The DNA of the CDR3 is TGTGCCAGCTCACCGGGACAGGGGCCCTACGCTTGGAATTTT.